This section outlines one T cell receptor beta chain sequence together with its context. No antigen is known for it. Germline and junction disagree at one end, which may indicate a read error. Multiplex touch-down PCR with TRB-A/B primers amplified rearranged V-D-J TRB sequences. Each CDR3 protein is one row after TCRdb ran MiXCR on the multiplex PCR reads. The sample comprises roughly 2,500 distinct CDR3 sequences, over 25% of which are singletons, and approximately 16% rests with the top ten. The record originates from a study of T cell repertoires in aging, cancer and after chemotherapy. Study as a whole: Six age groups, ranging from 30 or younger to 70 or older, included the donors. The study's findings and limits: In each cancer cohort, median generation probability increased across chemotherapy, suggesting thymic output rebounded.

The CDR3 consists of 15 residues. CDR1 is KGHSH and CDR2 is LQKENI in the germline V gene. The template was genomic DNA from peripheral blood, not RNA. Sequenced sample: blood. The chain employs TRBV18 and TRBJ1-6, with TRBD1 as a possible D gene (6 bases). The TCR comes from a human donor with a solid tumor. The CDR3: CASSALQGGNSPLHF. CDR3 nucleotide sequence: TGTGCCAGCTCAGCGCTACAGGGAGGAAATTCACCCCTGCACTTT.